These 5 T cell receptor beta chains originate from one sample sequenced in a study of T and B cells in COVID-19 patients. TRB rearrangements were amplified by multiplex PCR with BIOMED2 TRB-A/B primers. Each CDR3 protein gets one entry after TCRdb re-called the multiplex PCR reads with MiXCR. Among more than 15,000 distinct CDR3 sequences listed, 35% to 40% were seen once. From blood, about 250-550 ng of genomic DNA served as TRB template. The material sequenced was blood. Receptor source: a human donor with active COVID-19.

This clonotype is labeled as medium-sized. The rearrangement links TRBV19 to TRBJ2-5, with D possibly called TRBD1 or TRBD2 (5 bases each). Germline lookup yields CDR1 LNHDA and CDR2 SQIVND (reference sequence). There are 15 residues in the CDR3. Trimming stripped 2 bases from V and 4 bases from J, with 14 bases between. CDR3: CASSIWNHGGETQYF. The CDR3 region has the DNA TGTGCCAGTAGTATATGGAACCATGGGGGAGAGACCCAGTACTTC.

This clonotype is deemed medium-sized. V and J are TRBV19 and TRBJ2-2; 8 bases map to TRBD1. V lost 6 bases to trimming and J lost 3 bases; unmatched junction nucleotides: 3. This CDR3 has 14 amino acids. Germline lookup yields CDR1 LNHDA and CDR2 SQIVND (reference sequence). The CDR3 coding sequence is TGTGCCAGTAGACCGGGACAGGACACCGGGGAGCTGTTTTTT. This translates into CASRPGQDTGELFF.

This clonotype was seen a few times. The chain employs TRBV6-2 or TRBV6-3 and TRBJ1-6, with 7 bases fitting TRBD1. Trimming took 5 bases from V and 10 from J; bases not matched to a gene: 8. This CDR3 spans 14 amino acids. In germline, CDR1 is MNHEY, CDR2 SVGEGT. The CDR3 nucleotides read TGTGCCAGCAGTCCTACAGGGGAATCATCACCCCTCCACTTT. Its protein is CASSPTGESSPLHF.

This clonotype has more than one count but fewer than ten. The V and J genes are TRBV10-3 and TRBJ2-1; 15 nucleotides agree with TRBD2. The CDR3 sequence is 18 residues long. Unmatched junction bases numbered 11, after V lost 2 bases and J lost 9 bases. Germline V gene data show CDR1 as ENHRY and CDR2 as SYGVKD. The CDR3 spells CAISENPGLAGGGGEQFF. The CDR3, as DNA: TGTGCCATCAGTGAGAACCCGGGACTAGCGGGGGGTGGTGGTGAGCAGTTCTTC.

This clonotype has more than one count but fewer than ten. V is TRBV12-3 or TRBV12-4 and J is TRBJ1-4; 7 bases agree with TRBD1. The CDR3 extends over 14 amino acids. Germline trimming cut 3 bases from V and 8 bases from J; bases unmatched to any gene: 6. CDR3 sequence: CASSLTGMGEKLFF. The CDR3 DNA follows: TGTGCCAGCAGTTTGACAGGGATGGGAGAAAAACTGTTTTTT.